This is a list of T cell receptor beta chains from one sample in a study of T cell changes during pregnancy in multiple sclerosis. The data were produced by immunoSEQ multiplex PCR, yet TCRdb's version contains in-frame clones alone and is incomplete. The top ten clones hold about 0.95% of a sample with approximately 99,000 clones, 80% to 95% of them seen once. This material consisted of peripheral blood, taken after pregnancy. These TCRs come from a female donor with multiple sclerosis, enrolled in a pregnancy study. Both conserved end residues are trimmed from each CDR3. The order of the fields is V gene, J gene, CDR3 protein.

TRBV7-9,TRBJ2-3,ASSLRPVLAGNTDTQY
TRBV7-2,TRBJ2-2,ASSKRNTGELF
TRBV28,TRBJ1-4,ASSSFRGMGEKLF
TRBV7-8,TRBJ1-5,ASSGLDGGWGKPQH
TRBV27,TRBJ2-7,ASRRGGGFYEQY
TRBV5-4,TRBJ1-1,ASSLVPGWNTEAF
TRBV7-9,TRBJ2-1,ASSPSGASYNEQF
TRBV29-1,TRBJ2-4,SVGSGGIQY
TRBV20-1,TRBJ2-3,SGGGTDTQY
TRBV9,TRBJ2-1,ASSLRTTTYNEQF
TRBV2,TRBJ2-5,ASSGPAVKQETQY
TRBV2,TRBJ1-1,ASSEGPGGELMNTEAF
TRBV7-3,TRBJ2-7,ASSLSGGLLYEQY
TRBV7-2,TRBJ2-5,ASSLGYRESPETQY
TRBV7-2,TRBJ1-5,ASRQTGFGQPQH
TRBV28,TRBJ2-2,ASSLDSVGNVGTGNTGELF
TRBV27,TRBJ1-3,ASSFTSRSGNTIY
TRBV5-4,TRBJ1-4,ASSLAGTSEKLF
TRBV30,TRBJ1-4,AWSVTGVTNEKLF
TRBV7-8,TRBJ2-7,ASSSDRGEY
TRBV29-1,TRBJ2-3,SALGTDTQY
TRBV18,TRBJ2-5,ASSFGTGETQY
TRBV19,TRBJ2-1,ASSMEVSSYNEQF
TRBV7-9,TRBJ2-7,ASSPLVAGVINEQY